This is a list of T cell receptor beta chains from one sample in a study of blood T cells in healthy people across ages. TCRdb passed the 5' RACE reads through MiXCR, listing each CDR3 protein once. Of 790,000 or so distinct CDR3 sequences listed, more than 55% were seen once; the top ten hold 20% to 30%. Material: blood. These TCRs come from a man aged 40-49 years in good health. Each CDR3 is given with its conserved first and last residue. The D gene is left open where the match is weak.

cdr3_aa v_call d_call j_call
CASSQGASGRVTGELFF TRBV4-2 TRBD2 TRBJ2-2
CASSQASGRPNTEAFF TRBV4-1 - TRBJ1-1
CASSFSTQGVGYGYTF TRBV5-6 - TRBJ1-2
CASSQEYVQASSGANVLTF TRBV3-1 - TRBJ2-6
CASSLSRRVWETQYF TRBV7-6 - TRBJ2-5
CSVVRLAVGNEQFF TRBV29-1 - TRBJ2-1
CASRPGQGYTDTQYF TRBV2 TRBD1 TRBJ2-3
CSAGDERTDTQYF TRBV20-1 - TRBJ2-3
CASRPELARSYNEQFF TRBV6-5 TRBD2 TRBJ2-1
CASRVGSRHYGYTF TRBV5-6 - TRBJ1-2
CTASGGTMYGYTF TRBV29-1 - TRBJ1-2
CASRSSGGTYNEQFF TRBV12-3/TRBV12-4 TRBD2 TRBJ2-1
CSAQAGGIVEQYF TRBV20-1 - -
CASRLNRDLMGTQYF TRBV11-2 - TRBJ2-5
CATSRRSGPYNEQFF TRBV15 - TRBJ2-1
CASSSNLGADTDTQYF TRBV7-2 - TRBJ2-3
CASTRTGGTYEQYF TRBV28 TRBD1 TRBJ2-7
CASSDWGNNEQFF TRBV6-1 - TRBJ2-1
CAIQGGGKDTQYF TRBV10-3 - TRBJ2-3
CASSIRGDGYTF TRBV19 - TRBJ1-2
CASSLNSGGGTDTQYF TRBV7-3 TRBD2 TRBJ2-3
CASSVFFGGRYNEQFF TRBV7-8 - TRBJ2-1
CASSVPGQPYEKLFF TRBV25-1 TRBD1 TRBJ1-4
CASSIAGTGLYEQYF TRBV27 TRBD1 TRBJ2-7
CASSLGRGPRYNEQFF TRBV5-1 TRBD1 TRBJ2-1
CATSRDLAGGQDNEQFF TRBV15 TRBD2 TRBJ2-1
CATSATGYEQYF TRBV15 - TRBJ2-7
CASSKFLGQKSEGAFF TRBV21-1 - TRBJ1-1
CARDFRGLGYEQYF TRBV19 TRBD1 -
CAWGGSINYGYTF TRBV30 - TRBJ1-2
CASSVEGSRTDTQYF TRBV6-2/TRBV6-3 - TRBJ2-3
CSAPPGGEQETQYF TRBV20-1 TRBD2 TRBJ2-5
CASSRVGQPTNYGYTF TRBV5-1 - TRBJ1-2
CSVAQADRPGNEQYF TRBV29-1 TRBD1 -
CSARPSTSRGRNIQYF TRBV20-1 - TRBJ2-4
CASSPPDRGRSVAKNIQYF TRBV28 TRBD1 TRBJ2-4
CSALRVADTLNYEQYF TRBV20-1 - TRBJ2-7
CASSLVRSTDTQYF TRBV7-2 - TRBJ2-3
CASSLEISGGSTDTQYF TRBV7-2 TRBD2 TRBJ2-3
CASSLIPDGLGTDTQYF TRBV28 - TRBJ2-3
CSARLTGRQNIQYF TRBV20-1 - TRBJ2-4
CASSLGRGGDRDNEQFF TRBV11-2 TRBD1 TRBJ2-1
CSVEPPQAGPGETQYF TRBV29-1 - TRBJ2-5
CASSPLTGGEGSMETQYF TRBV12-3/TRBV12-4 - TRBJ2-5
CATSDLHRAEGYTF TRBV24-1 - TRBJ1-2
CASSFETGGANLLHQTQYF TRBV7-8 TRBD1 TRBJ2-5
CASSLIQGSDSPLHF TRBV7-2 TRBD1 TRBJ1-6
CSGWTRNTEAFF TRBV29-1 - TRBJ1-1
CASSEVGDILTDTQYF TRBV2 - TRBJ2-3
CASSQYGTTYEQYF TRBV6-5 TRBD2 TRBJ2-7
CASSLTLGKSGTEVSYEQYF TRBV5-1 TRBD1 TRBJ2-7
CASSLSMTGANADTQYF TRBV12-3/TRBV12-4 TRBD1 TRBJ2-3
CASSQDGLAGPTYEQYF TRBV4-3 TRBD2 TRBJ2-7
CASSLSSGRGETQYF TRBV11-2 TRBD2 TRBJ2-5
CASSQDDRDPYEQYF TRBV4-3 TRBD1 TRBJ2-7